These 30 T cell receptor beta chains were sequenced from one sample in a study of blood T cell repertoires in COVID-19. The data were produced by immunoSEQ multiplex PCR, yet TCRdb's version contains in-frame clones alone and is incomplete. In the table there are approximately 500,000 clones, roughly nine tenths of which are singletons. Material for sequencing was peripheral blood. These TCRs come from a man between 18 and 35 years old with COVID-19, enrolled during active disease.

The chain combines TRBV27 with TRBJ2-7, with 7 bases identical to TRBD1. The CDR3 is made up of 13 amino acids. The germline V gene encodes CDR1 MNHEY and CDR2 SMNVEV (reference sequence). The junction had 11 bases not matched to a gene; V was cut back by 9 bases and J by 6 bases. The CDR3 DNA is TGTGCCAGTTCCAACAGGGGCCTGTTCGAGCAGTACTTC. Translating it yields CASSNRGLFEQYF.

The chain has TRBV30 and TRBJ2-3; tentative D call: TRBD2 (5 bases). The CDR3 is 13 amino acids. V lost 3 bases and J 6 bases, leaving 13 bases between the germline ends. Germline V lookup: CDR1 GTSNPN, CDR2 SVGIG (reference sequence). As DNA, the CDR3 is TGTGCCTGGAGAATTGCGGGTGGGGATACGCAGTATTTT. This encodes CAWRIAGGDTQYF.

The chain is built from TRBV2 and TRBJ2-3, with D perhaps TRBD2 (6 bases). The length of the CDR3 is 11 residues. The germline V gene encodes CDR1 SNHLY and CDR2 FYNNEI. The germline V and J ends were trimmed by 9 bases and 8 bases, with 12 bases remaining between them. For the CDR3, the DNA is TGTGCCAGTACGATGGAGGGTACGCAGTATTTT. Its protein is CASTMEGTQYF.

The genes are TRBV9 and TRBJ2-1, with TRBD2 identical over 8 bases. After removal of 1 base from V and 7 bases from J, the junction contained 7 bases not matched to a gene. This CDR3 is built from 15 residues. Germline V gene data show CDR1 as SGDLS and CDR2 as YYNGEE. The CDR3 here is CASSVNAGGGNEQFF. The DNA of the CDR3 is TGTGCCAGCAGCGTAAATGCGGGGGGAGGGAATGAGCAGTTCTTC.

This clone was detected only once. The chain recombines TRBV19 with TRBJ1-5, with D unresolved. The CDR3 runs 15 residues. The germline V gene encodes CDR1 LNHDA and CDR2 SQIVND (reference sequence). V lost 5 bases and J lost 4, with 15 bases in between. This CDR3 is CASSGGPYSNQPQHF. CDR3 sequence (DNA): TGTGCCAGTAGTGGCGGTCCTTATTCAAATCAGCCCCAGCATTTT.

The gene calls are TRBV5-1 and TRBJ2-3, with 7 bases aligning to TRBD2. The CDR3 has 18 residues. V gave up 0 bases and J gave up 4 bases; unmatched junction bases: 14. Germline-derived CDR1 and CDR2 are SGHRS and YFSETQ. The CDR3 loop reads CASSLAVSAGAESDTQYF. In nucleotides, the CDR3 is TGCGCCAGCAGCTTGGCGGTATCCGCGGGAGCTGAGTCAGATACGCAGTATTTT. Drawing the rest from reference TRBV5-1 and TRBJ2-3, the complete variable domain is KAGVTQTPRYLIKTRGQQVTLSCSPISGHRSVSWYQQTPGQGLQFLFEYFSETQRNKGNFPGRFSGRQFSNSRSEMNVSTLELGDSALYLCASSLAVSAGAESDTQYFGPGTRLTVL.

CDR3 DNA sequence: TGTGCCAGCCGATCCCGAGGCTATGGCTACACCTTC. Translated: CASRSRGYGYTF. The chain is built from TRBV7-9 and TRBJ1-2; D remains unclear. The V gene lost 8 bases and the J gene lost 4 bases, with 11 bases spanning the gap. CDR1 SEHNR and CDR2 FQNEAQ come from the germline V gene (reference sequence). This CDR3 has 12 residues.

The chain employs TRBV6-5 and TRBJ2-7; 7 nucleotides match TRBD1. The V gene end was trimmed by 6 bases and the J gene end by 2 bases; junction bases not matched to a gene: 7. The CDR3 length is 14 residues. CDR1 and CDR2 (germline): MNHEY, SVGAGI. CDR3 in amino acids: CASRSGTAAYEQYF. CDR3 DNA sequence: TGTGCCAGCAGGTCCGGGACAGCAGCCTACGAGCAGTACTTC.

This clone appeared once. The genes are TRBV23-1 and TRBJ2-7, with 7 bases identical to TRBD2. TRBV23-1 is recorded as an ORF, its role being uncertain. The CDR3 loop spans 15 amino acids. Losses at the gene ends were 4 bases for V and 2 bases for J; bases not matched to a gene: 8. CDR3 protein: CASSLKRDHTYEQYF. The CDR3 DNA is TGCGCCAGCAGTCTAAAGCGGGATCATACCTACGAGCAGTACTTC.

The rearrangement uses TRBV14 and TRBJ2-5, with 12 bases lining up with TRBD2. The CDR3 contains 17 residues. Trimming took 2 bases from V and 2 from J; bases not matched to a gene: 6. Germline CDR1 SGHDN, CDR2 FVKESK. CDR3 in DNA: TGTGCCAGCAGCCAACGACTAGCGGGAGAGGTGCAAGAGACCCAGTACTTC. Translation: CASSQRLAGEVQETQYF.

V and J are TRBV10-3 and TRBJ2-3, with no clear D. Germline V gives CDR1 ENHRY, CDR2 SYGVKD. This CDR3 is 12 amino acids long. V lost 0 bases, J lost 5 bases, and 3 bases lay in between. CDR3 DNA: TGTGCCATCAGTGAGTCCGGAGATACGCAGTATTTT. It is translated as CAISESGDTQYF.

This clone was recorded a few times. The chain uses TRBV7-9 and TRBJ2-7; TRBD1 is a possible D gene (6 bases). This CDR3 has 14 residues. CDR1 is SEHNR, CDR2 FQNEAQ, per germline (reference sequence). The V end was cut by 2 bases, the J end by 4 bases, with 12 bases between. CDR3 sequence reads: CASSLPQGQYEQYF. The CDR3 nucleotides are TGTGCCAGCAGCTTACCCCAGGGGCAATACGAGCAGTACTTC.

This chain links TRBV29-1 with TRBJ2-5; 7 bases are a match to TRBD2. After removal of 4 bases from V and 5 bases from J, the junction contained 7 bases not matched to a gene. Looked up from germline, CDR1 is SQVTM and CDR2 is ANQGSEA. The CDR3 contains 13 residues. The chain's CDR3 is CSVGGGIRETQYF. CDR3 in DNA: TGCAGCGTTGGCGGGGGAATTAGGGAGACCCAGTACTTC.

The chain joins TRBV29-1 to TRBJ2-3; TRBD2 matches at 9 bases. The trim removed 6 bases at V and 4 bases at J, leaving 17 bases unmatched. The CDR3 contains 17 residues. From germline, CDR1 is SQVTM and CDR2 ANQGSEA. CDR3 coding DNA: TGCAGCGTGGGGGATCTAGCGGGACGGGACCATGCAGATACGCAGTATTTT. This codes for CSVGDLAGRDHADTQYF.

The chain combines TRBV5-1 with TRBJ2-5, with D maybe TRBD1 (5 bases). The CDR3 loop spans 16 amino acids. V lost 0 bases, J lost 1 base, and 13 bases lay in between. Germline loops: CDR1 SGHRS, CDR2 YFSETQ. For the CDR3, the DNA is TGCGCCAGCAGCTTGGGTGTAGGGGCCCCCCAAGAGACCCAGTACTTC. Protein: CASSLGVGAPQETQYF.

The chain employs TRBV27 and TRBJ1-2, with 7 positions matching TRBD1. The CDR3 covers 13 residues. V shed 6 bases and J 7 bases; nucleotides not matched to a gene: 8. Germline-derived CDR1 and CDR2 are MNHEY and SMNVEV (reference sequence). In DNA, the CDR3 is TGTGCCAGCAGGGAGGGACAGCTGGGTGGCTACACCTTC. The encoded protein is CASREGQLGGYTF.

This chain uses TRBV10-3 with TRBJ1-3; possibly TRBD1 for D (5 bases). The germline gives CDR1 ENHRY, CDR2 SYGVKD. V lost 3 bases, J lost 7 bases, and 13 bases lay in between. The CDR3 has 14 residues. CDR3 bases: TGTGCCATCAGTGACCGGGGGTCAGGGAACACCATATATTTT. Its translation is CAISDRGSGNTIYF.

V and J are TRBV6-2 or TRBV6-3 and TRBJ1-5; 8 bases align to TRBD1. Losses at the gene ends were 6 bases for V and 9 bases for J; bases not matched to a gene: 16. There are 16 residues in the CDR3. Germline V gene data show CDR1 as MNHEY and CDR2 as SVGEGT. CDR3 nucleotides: TGTGCCAGCAGCCTCCTTGGGACAGGTCTTCCTGGGCCCCAGCATTTT. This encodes CASSLLGTGLPGPQHF.

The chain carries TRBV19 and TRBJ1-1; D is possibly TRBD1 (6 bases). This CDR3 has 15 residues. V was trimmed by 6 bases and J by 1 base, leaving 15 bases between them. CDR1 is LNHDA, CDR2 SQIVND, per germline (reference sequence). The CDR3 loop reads CASSPSGTRNTEAFF. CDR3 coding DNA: TGTGCCAGTAGCCCTTCCGGGACAAGGAACACTGAAGCTTTCTTT. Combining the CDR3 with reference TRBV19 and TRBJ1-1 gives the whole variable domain DGGITQSPKYLFRKEGQNVTLSCEQNLNHDAMYWYRQDPGQGLRLIYYSQIVNDFQKGDIAEGYSVSREKKESFPLTVTSAQKNPTAFYLCASSPSGTRNTEAFFGQGTRLTVV.

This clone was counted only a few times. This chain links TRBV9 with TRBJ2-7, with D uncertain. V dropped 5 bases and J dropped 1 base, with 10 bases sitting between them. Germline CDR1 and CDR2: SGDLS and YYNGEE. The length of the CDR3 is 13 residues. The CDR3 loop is CASSLQDSYEQYF. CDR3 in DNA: TGTGCCAGCAGTCTGCAGGATTCCTACGAGCAGTACTTC.

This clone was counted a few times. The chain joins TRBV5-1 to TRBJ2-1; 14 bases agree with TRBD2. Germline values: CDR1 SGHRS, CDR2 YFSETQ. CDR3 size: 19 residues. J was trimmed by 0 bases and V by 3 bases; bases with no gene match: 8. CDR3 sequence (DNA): TGCGCCAGCAGCTCCCCCGGACTAGCGGGGGGAACCTCCTACAATGAGCAGTTCTTC. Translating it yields CASSSPGLAGGTSYNEQFF.

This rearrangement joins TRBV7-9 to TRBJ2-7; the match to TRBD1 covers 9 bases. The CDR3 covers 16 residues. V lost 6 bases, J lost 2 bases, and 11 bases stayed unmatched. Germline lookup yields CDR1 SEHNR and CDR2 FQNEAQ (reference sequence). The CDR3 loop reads CASSSGDRVVTYEQYF. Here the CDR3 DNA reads TGTGCCAGCAGTTCCGGGGACAGGGTAGTCACCTACGAGCAGTACTTC.

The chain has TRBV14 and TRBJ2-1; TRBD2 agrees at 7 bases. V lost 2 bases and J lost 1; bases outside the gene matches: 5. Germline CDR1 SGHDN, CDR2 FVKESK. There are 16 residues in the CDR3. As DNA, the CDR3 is TGTGCCAGCAGCCAACGTCCTAGCGGTTCCTACAATGAGCAGTTCTTC. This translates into CASSQRPSGSYNEQFF.

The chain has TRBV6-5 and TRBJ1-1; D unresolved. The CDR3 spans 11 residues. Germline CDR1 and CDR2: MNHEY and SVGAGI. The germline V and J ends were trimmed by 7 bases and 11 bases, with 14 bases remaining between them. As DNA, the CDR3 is TGTGCCAGCAAGACAACAGTGTGGGCTTTCTTT. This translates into CASKTTVWAFF.

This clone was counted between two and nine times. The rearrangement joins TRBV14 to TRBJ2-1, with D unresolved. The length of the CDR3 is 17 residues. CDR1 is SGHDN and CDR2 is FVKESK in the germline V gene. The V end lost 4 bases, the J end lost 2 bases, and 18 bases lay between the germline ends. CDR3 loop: CASSLASDIFPYNEQFF. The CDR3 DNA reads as TGTGCCAGCAGCCTTGCCAGCGATATATTCCCCTACAATGAGCAGTTCTTC.

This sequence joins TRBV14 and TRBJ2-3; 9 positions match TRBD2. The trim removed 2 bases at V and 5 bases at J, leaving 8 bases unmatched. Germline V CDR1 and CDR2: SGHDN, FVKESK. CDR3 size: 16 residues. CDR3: CASSQTIAGVKDTQYF. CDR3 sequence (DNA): TGTGCCAGCAGCCAAACAATAGCGGGGGTGAAAGATACGCAGTATTTT.

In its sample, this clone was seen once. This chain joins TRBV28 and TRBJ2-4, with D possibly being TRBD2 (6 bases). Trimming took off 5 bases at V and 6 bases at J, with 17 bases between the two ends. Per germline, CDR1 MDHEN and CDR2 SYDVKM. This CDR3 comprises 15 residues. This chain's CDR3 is CASSPYLGGGNIQYF. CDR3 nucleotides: TGTGCCAGCAGTCCATACCTCGGGGGTGGAAACATTCAGTACTTC.

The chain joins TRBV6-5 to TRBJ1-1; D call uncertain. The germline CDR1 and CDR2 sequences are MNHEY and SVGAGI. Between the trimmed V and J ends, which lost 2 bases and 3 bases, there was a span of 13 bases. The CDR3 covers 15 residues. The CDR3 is CASSYNPYRDTEAFF. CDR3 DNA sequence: TGTGCCAGCAGTTACAACCCCTACCGGGACACTGAAGCTTTCTTT.

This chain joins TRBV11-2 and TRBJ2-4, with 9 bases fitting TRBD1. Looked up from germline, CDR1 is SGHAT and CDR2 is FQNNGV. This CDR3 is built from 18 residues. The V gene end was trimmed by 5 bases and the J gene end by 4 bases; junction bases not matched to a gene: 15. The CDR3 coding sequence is TGTGCCAGCAGCCCCATTCCGGGACAGGGTAACGAAAAAAACATTCAGTACTTC. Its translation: CASSPIPGQGNEKNIQYF.

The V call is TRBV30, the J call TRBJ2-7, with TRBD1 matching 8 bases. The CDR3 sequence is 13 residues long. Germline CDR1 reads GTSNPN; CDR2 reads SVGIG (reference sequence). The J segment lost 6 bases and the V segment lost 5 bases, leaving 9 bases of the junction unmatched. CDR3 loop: CAWARDRLREQYF. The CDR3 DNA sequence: TGTGCCTGGGCCCGGGACAGGTTACGCGAGCAGTACTTC.